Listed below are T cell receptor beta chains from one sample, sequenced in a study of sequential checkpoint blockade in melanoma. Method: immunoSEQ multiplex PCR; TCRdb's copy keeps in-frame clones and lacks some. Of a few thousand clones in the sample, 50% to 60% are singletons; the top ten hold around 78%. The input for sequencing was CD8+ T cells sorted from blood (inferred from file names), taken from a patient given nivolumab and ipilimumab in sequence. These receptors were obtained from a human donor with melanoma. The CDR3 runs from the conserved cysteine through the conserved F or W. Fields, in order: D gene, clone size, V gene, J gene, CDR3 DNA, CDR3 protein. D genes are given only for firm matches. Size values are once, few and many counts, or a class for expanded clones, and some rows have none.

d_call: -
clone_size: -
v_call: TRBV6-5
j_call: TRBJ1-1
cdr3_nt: TGTGCCAGCACCCCGGGGGTCGGGAACACTGAAGCTTTCTTT
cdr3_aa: CASTPGVGNTEAFF

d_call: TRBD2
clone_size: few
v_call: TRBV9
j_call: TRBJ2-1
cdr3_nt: TGTGCCAGCAGCGTATTGGGGAGGCTAGCGGGAGTCCGACACAATGAGCAGTTCTTC
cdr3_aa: CASSVLGRLAGVRHNEQFF

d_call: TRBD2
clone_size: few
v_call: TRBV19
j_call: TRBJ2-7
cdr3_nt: TGTGCCAGTAGTATACTAGCGGGGGGACCTTCTTACGAGCAGTACTTC
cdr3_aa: CASSILAGGPSYEQYF

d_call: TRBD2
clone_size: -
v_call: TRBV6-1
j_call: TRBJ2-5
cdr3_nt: TGTGCCAGCAGTGAATCGGCGGGGGGGCAAGAGACCCAGTACTTC
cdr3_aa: CASSESAGGQETQYF

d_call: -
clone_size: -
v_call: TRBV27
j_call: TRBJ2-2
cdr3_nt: TGTGCCAGCAGTTTCGGGGGTCTCCCCGGGGAGCTGTTTTTT
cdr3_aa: CASSFGGLPGELFF

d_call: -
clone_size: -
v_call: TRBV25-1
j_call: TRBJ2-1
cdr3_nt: TGTGCCAGCAGAGTTGGTCAGGAACTGGTCTTC
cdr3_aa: CASRVGQELVF

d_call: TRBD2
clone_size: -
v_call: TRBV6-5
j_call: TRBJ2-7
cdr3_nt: TGTGCCAGCAGTTTCACTAGCGGGGGGGACTCCTACGAGCAGTACTTC
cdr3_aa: CASSFTSGGDSYEQYF

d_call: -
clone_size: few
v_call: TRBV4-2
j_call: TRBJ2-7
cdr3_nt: TGTGCCAGCAGCCAAGGGCTAGCGAATCAGATCTTGTTCTACGAGCAGTACTTC
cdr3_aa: CASSQGLANQILFYEQYF

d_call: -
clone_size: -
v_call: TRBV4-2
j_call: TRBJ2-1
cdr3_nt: TGTGCCAGCAGCCAAGATCTGGCTAGCAATTACGATGAGCAGTTCTTC
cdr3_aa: CASSQDLASNYDEQFF

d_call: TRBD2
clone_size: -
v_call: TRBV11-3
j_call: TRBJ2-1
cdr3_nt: TGTGCCAGCAGCTTAGTGGGCGGGAGTGGAAATGAGCAGTTCTTC
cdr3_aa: CASSLVGGSGNEQFF

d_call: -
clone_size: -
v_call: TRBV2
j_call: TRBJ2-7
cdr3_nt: TGTGCCAGCACGGTGGCGGACTCCTACGAGCAGTACTTC
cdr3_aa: CASTVADSYEQYF

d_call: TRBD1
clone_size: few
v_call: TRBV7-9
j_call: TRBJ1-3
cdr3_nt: TGTGCCAGCAGCTCCGGGACAGGGGAGAAGGGAAACACCATATATTTT
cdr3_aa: CASSSGTGEKGNTIYF

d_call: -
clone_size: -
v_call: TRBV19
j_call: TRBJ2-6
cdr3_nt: TGTGCCAGTAGTACAGGGTATTTCATCCTATCTGGGGCCAACGTCCTGACTTTC
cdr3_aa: CASSTGYFILSGANVLTF

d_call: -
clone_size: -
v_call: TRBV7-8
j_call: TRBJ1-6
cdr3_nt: TGTGCCAGCAGCTTAGTATGGGACAAGGGTCCTTCCGGTAATTCACCCCTCCACTTT
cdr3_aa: CASSLVWDKGPSGNSPLHF

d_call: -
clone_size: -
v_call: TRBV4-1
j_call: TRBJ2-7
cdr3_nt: TGCGCCAGCAGCCAAGTATTACAGACCTACGAGCAGTACTTC
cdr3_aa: CASSQVLQTYEQYF

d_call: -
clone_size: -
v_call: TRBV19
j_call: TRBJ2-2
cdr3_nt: TGTGCCAGTAGTATAGAACAGCACACCGGGGAGCTGTTTTTT
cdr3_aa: CASSIEQHTGELFF

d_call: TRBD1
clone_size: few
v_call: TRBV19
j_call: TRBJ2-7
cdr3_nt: TGTGCCAGTAGTGTCGGGACAGGGAAGTGGTACGAGCAGTACTTC
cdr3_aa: CASSVGTGKWYEQYF

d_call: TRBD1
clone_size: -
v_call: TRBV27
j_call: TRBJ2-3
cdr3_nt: TGTGCCAGCAGTTGGGGACAGAACACAGATACGCAGTATTTT
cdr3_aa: CASSWGQNTDTQYF

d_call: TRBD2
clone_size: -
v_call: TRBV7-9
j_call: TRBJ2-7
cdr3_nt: TGTGCCAGCAGCTTAGGCGGGAGTGCCTACGAGCAGTACTTC
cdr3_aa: CASSLGGSAYEQYF

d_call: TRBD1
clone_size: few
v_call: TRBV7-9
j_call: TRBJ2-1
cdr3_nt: TGTGCCAGCAGCCCGAGGACAGGGGAGACCAATGAGCAGTTCTTC
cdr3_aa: CASSPRTGETNEQFF

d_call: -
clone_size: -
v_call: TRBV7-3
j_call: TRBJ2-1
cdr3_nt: TGTGCCAGCAGCACCTTGACATCCGCCTACAATGAGCAGTTCTTC
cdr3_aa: CASSTLTSAYNEQFF

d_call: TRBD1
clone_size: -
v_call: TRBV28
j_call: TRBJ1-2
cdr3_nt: TGTGCCACCCTCAGGGGGTGGGATGGCTACACCTTC
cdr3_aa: CATLRGWDGYTF

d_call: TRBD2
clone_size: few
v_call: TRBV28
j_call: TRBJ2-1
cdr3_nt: TGTGCCAGCACAGGGCTAGCGGGGCGTGAGCAGTTCTTC
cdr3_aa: CASTGLAGREQFF

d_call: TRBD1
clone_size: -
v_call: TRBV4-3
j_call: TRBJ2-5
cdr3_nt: TGCGCCAGCAGCCAAGAAGGGACAGGGTATTCAGAGACCCAGTACTTC
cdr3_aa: CASSQEGTGYSETQYF

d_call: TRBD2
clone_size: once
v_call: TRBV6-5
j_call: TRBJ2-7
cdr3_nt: TGTGCCAGCAGTTACTCGGCGGGGGTCTCCTACGAGCAGTACTTC
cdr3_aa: CASSYSAGVSYEQYF